This T cell receptor beta chain was documented in a study of blood T cell repertoires in COVID-19. Sequencing was performed with immunoSEQ multiplex PCR; in TCRdb, only in-frame clones are kept and a portion is missing. Among about 300,000 clones listed, around 90% were seen once. This clone was picked up one time. The cohort comprised adults aged roughly 18 to 90 years residing in about two dozen US areas. Categorization into cohorts depended on clinical history that participants reported. The CDR3 consists of 15 residues. V lost 7 bases and J lost 0; bases outside the gene matches: 4. Germline V lookup: CDR1 SNHLY, CDR2 FYNNEI.

The receptor was derived from a woman aged 30 to 39 who had recovered from COVID-19. The chain couples TRBV2 to TRBJ1-1; TRBD1 matches at 11 bases. The sequencing input was PBMCs or T cells enriched from blood (not recorded which). The CDR3 bases are TGTGCCAGCACCCAGGACAGGGGGCTGAACACTGAAGCTTTCTTT. Residues: CASTQDRGLNTEAFF.